The next 32 T cell receptor beta chains were all read from a single sample in a study of T cells in Graves' hyperthyroidism and ophthalmopathy. RNA transcripts served as the template for amplifying TCR beta CDR3 regions. The HTBI set primed first-round TCR CDR3 RT-PCR. One entry per CDR3 protein results from TCRdb running MiXCR on the multiplex PCR reads. The sample has 490,000 or so distinct CDR3 sequences, 46% seen once; the top ten hold around 44%. Sequencing was carried out using peripheral blood or thyroid tissue (not recorded which). The source is an adult woman with Graves' disease, either hyperthyroidism or ophthalmopathy (not recorded which).

The genes are TRBV7-3 and TRBJ2-1; 12 nucleotides align to TRBD2. This CDR3 comprises 17 residues. CDR1 SGHTA and CDR2 FQGTGA come from the germline V gene. The junction had 9 bases not matched to a gene; V was cut back by 2 bases and J by 7 bases. The CDR3 reads CASSLLAGGPGRNEQFF. The CDR3 bases are TGTGCCAGCAGCTTACTAGCGGGAGGGCCGGGGCGGAATGAGCAGTTCTTC. Together with reference TRBV7-3 and TRBJ2-1, the CDR3 gives the full variable domain: GAGVSQTPSNKVTEKGKYVELRCDPISGHTALYWYRQSLGQGPEFLIYFQGTGAADDSGLPNDRFFAVRPEGSVSTLKIQRTERGDSAVYLCASSLLAGGPGRNEQFFGPGTRLTVL.

This clonotype was seen repeatedly, ten times or more. The CDR3 loop is CASNAGTGDYGYTF. In nucleotides, the CDR3 is TGCGCCAGCAACGCCGGGACAGGGGACTATGGCTACACCTTC. The chain carries TRBV5-1 and TRBJ1-2; 10 bases align to TRBD1. Germline V CDR1 and CDR2: SGHRS, YFSETQ. This CDR3 region has 14 residues. Trimming removed 6 bases from V and 3 bases from J; junction bases left unmatched: 5. Based on the CDR3 plus reference TRBV5-1 and TRBJ1-2, the full variable domain is KAGVTQTPRYLIKTRGQQVTLSCSPISGHRSVSWYQQTPGQGLQFLFEYFSETQRNKGNFPGRFSGRQFSNSRSEMNVSTLELGDSALYLCASNAGTGDYGYTFGSGTRLTVV.

This chain links TRBV6-5 with TRBJ1-6, with a tentative D call TRBD1 (5 bases). Germline V lookup: CDR1 MNHEY, CDR2 SVGAGI. Deletions cut 5 bases from V and 0 bases from J, with 11 bases between. This CDR3 comprises 16 residues. For the CDR3, the DNA is TGTGCCAGCAGTGAACGGGACTCCTCCTATAATTCACCCCTCCACTTT. This codes for CASSERDSSYNSPLHF.

The gene calls are TRBV7-6 and TRBJ1-5, with TRBD1 matching 7 bases. Looked up from germline, CDR1 is SGHVS and CDR2 is FNYEAQ. This CDR3 is 15 amino acids long. V lost 5 bases, J lost 7 bases, and 11 bases stayed unmatched. Written as DNA, the CDR3 is TGTGCCAGCAGCCCCCAAGGGGGCGCGGGACAGCCCCAGCATTTT. Amino acids: CASSPQGGAGQPQHF.

The chain uses TRBV20-1 and TRBJ2-6; 12 bases are shared with TRBD1. CDR1 is DFQATT, CDR2 SNEGSKA, per germline (reference sequence). J lost 3 bases, V lost 2 bases, and 5 bases had no gene match. The CDR3 has 17 amino acids. CDR3 bases: TGCAGTGCTAGATGGGGACAGGGGGCGCTTGGGGCCAACGTCCTGACTTTC. Its translation: CSARWGQGALGANVLTF.

Worth noting for this clonotype: The CDR3 does not close with the conserved phenylalanine or tryptophan, likely indicating a read error. The DNA is left out, because the CDR3 cannot be placed on it with certainty; the CDR3 is given as TCRdb lists it. This CDR3 reads CASSQRPV. The rearrangement uses TRBV7-3 and TRBJ1-4. The V gene's germline CDR1 is SGHTA and CDR2 FQGTGA. The CDR3 is 8 amino acids long, termini counted.

This clonotype was seen a few times. The gene calls are TRBV15 and TRBJ1-1; maybe TRBD1 (6 bases). Germline assignment: CDR1 LNHNV and CDR2 YYDKDF (reference sequence). V was shortened by 2 bases and J by 1 base, with 14 bases between the two germline ends. CDR3 length: 16 amino acids. DNA for the CDR3: TGTGCCACCAGCAGACAGCCTCGGACAGCGAACACTGAAGCTTTCTTT. Encoded protein: CATSRQPRTANTEAFF.

DNA of the CDR3: TGTGCCAGTAGAACCGACAGGGACACCGGGGAGCTGTTTTTT. Protein sequence: CASRTDRDTGELFF. The rearrangement links TRBV19 to TRBJ2-2, with 7 bases that match TRBD1. V lost 6 bases, J lost 3 bases, and 4 bases stayed unmatched. The CDR3 is 14 amino acids. Germline lookup yields CDR1 LNHDA and CDR2 SQIVND (reference sequence). The whole variable domain, remainder taken from reference TRBV19 and TRBJ2-2, is DGGITQSPKYLFRKEGQNVTLSCEQNLNHDAMYWYRQDPGQGLRLIYYSQIVNDFQKGDIAEGYSVSREKKESFPLTVTSAQKNPTAFYLCASRTDRDTGELFFGEGSRLTVL.

The rearrangement uses TRBV5-1 and TRBJ1-2; D is unresolved. V lost 0 bases, J lost 4 bases, and 10 bases lay in between. There are 14 residues in the CDR3. CDR1 is SGHRS, CDR2 YFSETQ, per germline. The CDR3 loop reads CASSLVTSTYGYTF. CDR3 nucleotides: TGCGCCAGCAGCTTGGTAACCTCCACCTATGGCTACACCTTC.

This clonotype has just a few counts. This chain joins TRBV10-1 and TRBJ1-2; TRBD1 might be the D (5 bases). V gave up 9 bases and J gave up 7 bases, with 27 bases separating them. Germline values: CDR1 WNHNN, CDR2 SYGVQD (reference sequence). The CDR3 is made up of 16 amino acids. In nucleotides, the CDR3 is TGCGCCAGACACAGACGGTTCAGGGTCCTATTAGCTGGCTACACCTTC. This gives the protein CARHRRFRVLLAGYTF.

CDR3 sequence: CASRYRTQNTEAFF. The DNA for the CDR3 is TGTGCCAGCAGGTATCGGACCCAAAACACTGAAGCTTTCTTT. V and J are TRBV28 and TRBJ1-1, with unresolved D. The CDR3 has 14 amino acids. V lost 6 bases to trimming and J lost 2 bases, with 13 bases between them. The germline gives CDR1 MDHEN, CDR2 SYDVKM.

The chain joins TRBV2 to TRBJ1-1; 8 bases fit TRBD1. The length of the CDR3 is 17 residues. The J segment lost 0 bases and the V segment lost 5 bases, leaving 11 bases of the junction unmatched. Germline-derived CDR1 and CDR2 are SNHLY and FYNNEI. This CDR3 is CASSRTDRAYMNTEAFF. The CDR3 coding sequence is TGTGCCAGCAGTCGCACGGACAGGGCATACATGAACACTGAAGCTTTCTTT.

This clonotype was found a few times. The chain recombines TRBV12-3 or TRBV12-4 with TRBJ1-1; the D gene is possibly TRBD1 (5 bases). Trimming cost V 5 bases and J 1 base, with 11 bases left between them. CDR3 length: 14 amino acids. This chain's CDR3 is CASSGTGKNTEAFF. CDR3 in DNA: TGTGCCAGCAGTGGGACGGGGAAGAACACTGAAGCTTTCTTT.

For this clonotype: In this CDR3 the conserved last residue, phenylalanine or tryptophan, is missing, so a read error is likely. The chain joins TRBV5-1 to TRBJ2-5; 8 bases map to TRBD1. Germline V gene sequence: CDR1 SGHRS, CDR2 YFSETQ. CDR3 size: 13 residues. The ends lost 1 base at V and 5 bases at J; junction bases unmatched: 1. In DNA form, the CDR3 reads TGCGCCAGCAGCTTGACAGGGGGGGAGACCCAGTACCTC. Translating it yields CASSLTGGETQYL.

About this clonotype itself: A much larger clone sits a single nucleotide away, making a read error possible. This CDR3 is missing its conserved last phenylalanine or tryptophan, likely due to a read error. V is TRBV29-1 and J is TRBJ2-5; D is tentatively TRBD1 or TRBD2 (5 bases each). This CDR3 has 12 amino acids. Trimming shortened V by 6 bases and J by 5 bases, and 13 bases separated the two germline ends. Germline V CDR1 and CDR2: SQVTM, ANQGSEA. CDR3 residues: CSVRDGSETQYL. In DNA form, the CDR3 reads TGCAGCGTCAGGGACGGCAGCGAGACCCAGTACCTC.

This clonotype was recorded a few times. The chain carries TRBV10-3 and TRBJ1-2; D is unclear. V lost 0 bases and J 8 bases, leaving 10 bases between the germline ends. Germline CDR1 ENHRY, CDR2 SYGVKD. The CDR3 has 13 amino acids. The CDR3 sequence is CAISESKPAGYTF. The DNA for the CDR3 is TGTGCCATCAGTGAGTCGAAACCGGCAGGCTACACCTTC.

A note on this clonotype: The junction departs from germline at one end; a sequencing error may be responsible. The chain couples TRBV7-2 to TRBJ1-5; a possible D gene is TRBD1 (6 bases). CDR3 length equals 14 residues. In germline, CDR1 is SGHTA, CDR2 FQGNSA. The CDR3 spells CASILMTGQQPQHF. The CDR3 DNA follows: TGTGCCAGCATCTTAATGACAGGTCAGCAGCCCCAGCATTTT.

This clonotype was recorded many times. The genes are TRBV7-6 and TRBJ2-2; D is possibly TRBD2 (5 bases). V was trimmed by 3 bases and J by 4 bases, leaving 15 bases between them. This CDR3 comprises 16 residues. Germline CDR1 reads SGHVS; CDR2 reads FNYEAQ. This CDR3 reads CASSFSSNRATGELFF. The DNA of the CDR3 is TGTGCCAGCAGCTTCTCTAGCAATCGGGCCACCGGGGAGCTGTTTTTT.

This clonotype was recorded only once. The chain has TRBV7-3 and TRBJ2-7; D tentatively reads TRBD1 or TRBD2 (6 bases each). This CDR3 is built from 14 residues. The germline gives CDR1 SGHTA, CDR2 FQGTGA. V gave up 2 bases and J gave up 3 bases, with 11 bases separating them. CDR3 loop: CASSLGGGFYEQYF. Written as DNA, the CDR3 is TGTGCCAGCAGCTTAGGAGGGGGTTTCTACGAGCAGTACTTC.

The V call is TRBV10-3, the J call TRBJ1-2; TRBD1 agrees at 9 bases. Germline-derived CDR1 and CDR2 are ENHRY and SYGVKD. The CDR3 has 15 amino acids. With V trimmed by 2 bases and J by 8 bases, 9 bases remained unmatched. The CDR3 region has the DNA TGTGCCATCAGTGAGAGAGGAGGGACAGGGCCCGGCTACACCTTC. Residues: CAISERGGTGPGYTF.

In the case of this clonotype: Given the absence of the conserved phenylalanine or tryptophan at the CDR3 end, a read error is likely. This chain joins TRBV19 and TRBJ1-1; D may be TRBD1 (5 bases). Trimming cost V 6 bases and J 3 bases, with 26 bases left between them. CDR3 length equals 18 residues. Per germline, CDR1 LNHDA and CDR2 SQIVND (reference sequence). CDR3 region: CASRRGRGAGRSDTEAFS. Written as DNA, the CDR3 is TGTGCCAGTAGGAGAGGGCGAGGTGCAGGGCGATCTGACACTGAAGCTTTCTCT.

This clonotype was picked up many times. The chain couples TRBV6-2 or TRBV6-3 to TRBJ2-5, with D maybe TRBD2 (6 bases). The V end was cut by 0 bases, the J end by 3 bases, with 14 bases between. The CDR3 length is 16 residues. Germline assignment: CDR1 MNHEY and CDR2 SVGEGT. The chain's CDR3 is CASSYSTREHEETQYF. CDR3 coding DNA: TGTGCCAGCAGTTACTCGACCCGGGAGCACGAAGAGACCCAGTACTTC.

The table lists this clonotype with many counts. A much larger clone lies a single base off, so this may be a read error. The chain joins TRBV2 to TRBJ2-6; D gene ambiguous. There are 15 residues in the CDR3. CDR1 and CDR2 (germline): SNHLY, FYNNEI. V was clipped by 2 bases and J by 2 bases, with 7 bases between them. The CDR3 sequence is CASSESRPGANVLTF. CDR3 sequence (DNA): TGTGCCAGCAGTGAATCTCGTCCTGGGGCCAACGTCCTGACTTTC.

This clonotype came up a few times. This may be a read error: a much more frequent sequence differs by one nucleotide. The chain is built from TRBV7-9 and TRBJ2-7; TRBD1 matches 8 bases. CDR3 length: 14 amino acids. Germline values: CDR1 SEHNR, CDR2 FQNEAQ (reference sequence). V dropped 5 bases and J dropped 1; count of bases not matched to a gene: 4. The CDR3 DNA follows: TGTGCCAGCAGCGCCCAGGGGGCTTCCTACGAGCAGTACTTC. It codes for CASSAQGASYEQYF.

This clonotype showed up many times. This chain links TRBV7-9 with TRBJ2-7; no definite D call. The V gene lost 5 bases and the J gene lost 4 bases, with 9 bases spanning the gap. Looked up from germline, CDR1 is SEHNR and CDR2 is FQNEAQ (reference sequence). The CDR3 runs 12 residues. CDR3 loop: CASSVETYEQYF. The DNA of the CDR3 is TGTGCCAGCAGCGTCGAAACTTACGAGCAGTACTTC.

V gene TRBV10-3 combines with J gene TRBJ2-7; tentatively, D is TRBD2 (5 bases). The V gene lost 0 bases and the J gene lost 5 bases, with 8 bases spanning the gap. Germline V gene data show CDR1 as ENHRY and CDR2 as SYGVKD. The CDR3 extends over 13 amino acids. The CDR3 loop is CAISESSGDEQYF. For the CDR3, the DNA is TGTGCCATCAGTGAGTCCTCCGGGGACGAGCAGTACTTC.

There are a few counts of this clonotype. A junction end diverges from the germline sequence, so it may reflect a read error. The chain is built from TRBV25-1 and TRBJ2-5; a possible D gene is TRBD2 (6 bases). CDR3 size: 14 residues. From germline, CDR1 is MGHDK and CDR2 SYGVNS. The CDR3: CACSAWIRGETQYF. In nucleotides, the CDR3 is TGTGCCTGCAGTGCTTGGATCCGGGGGGAGACCCAGTACTTC.

This chain connects TRBV7-9 to TRBJ1-6; D is unresolved. The CDR3 is 16 amino acids. Germline lookup yields CDR1 SEHNR and CDR2 FQNEAQ (reference sequence). The V gene lost 5 bases and the J gene lost 3 bases, with 14 bases spanning the gap. DNA of the CDR3: TGTGCCAGCAGCCCCCAAAACGGGCTCTATAATTCACCCCTCCACTTT. This sequence encodes CASSPQNGLYNSPLHF. Based on the CDR3 plus reference TRBV7-9 and TRBJ1-6, the full variable domain is DTGVSQNPRHKITKRGQNVTFRCDPISEHNRLYWYRQTLGQGPEFLTYFQNEAQLEKSRLLSDRFSAERPKGSFSTLEIQRTEQGDSAMYLCASSPQNGLYNSPLHFGNGTRLTVT.

The chain combines TRBV7-9 with TRBJ2-7; 8 bases fit TRBD1. The J segment lost 6 bases and the V segment lost 5 bases, leaving 6 bases of the junction unmatched. CDR1 is SEHNR, CDR2 FQNEAQ, per germline (reference sequence). CDR3 size: 13 residues. The CDR3 nucleotides are TGTGCCAGCAGCACATCCGGGACAGGCGAGCAGTACTTC. This sequence encodes CASSTSGTGEQYF.

This clonotype was observed many times. This rearrangement joins TRBV29-1 to TRBJ1-1, with TRBD1 matching 12 bases. Germline lookup yields CDR1 SQVTM and CDR2 ANQGSEA. This CDR3 is built from 12 residues. V shed 7 bases, J shed 11 bases, and the junction held 8 bases outside the gene matches. Here the CDR3 DNA reads TGCAGCGGCGGGACAGGGGGCGCGACGGCTTTCTTT. Translated: CSGGTGGATAFF.

This clonotype came up many times. The chain recombines TRBV29-1 with TRBJ2-2; D might be TRBD1 (6 bases). The CDR3 length is 13 residues. Between the trimmed V and J ends, which lost 7 bases and 6 bases, there was a span of 15 bases. Germline CDR1 SQVTM, CDR2 ANQGSEA. DNA of the CDR3: TGCAGCGGCGCCTCAGGGGCCCCCGGGGAGCTGTTTTTT. It encodes CSGASGAPGELFF.

Turning to this clonotype: This CDR3 is missing its conserved last phenylalanine or tryptophan, likely due to a read error. The chain has TRBV19 and TRBJ1-1; 9 nucleotides agree with TRBD1. CDR1 and CDR2 from the germline V gene are LNHDA and SQIVND (reference sequence). This CDR3 region has 17 residues. The CDR3 sequence: CVSSPTGTGPRGTEAFS. The CDR3, as DNA: TGTGTCAGTAGCCCAACCGGGACAGGGCCCCGAGGCACTGAAGCTTTCTCT.